The rows below give T cell receptor beta chains drawn from one sample of a study of T cell responses to AZD1222 COVID-19 vaccine. Clones were read by immunoSEQ multiplex PCR, and TCRdb kept only the in-frame ones, dropping some. Here the sample spans roughly 120,000 clones, approximately 83% being singletons. The sequencing here drew on peripheral blood, taken on day 0 of MenACWY control vaccination. Every receptor here comes from an adult in good health. The CDR3 runs from the conserved cysteine through the conserved F or W. D genes are given only for firm matches. Clone size is stated in some rows and not others, as once, few, many or a class when expanded.

cdr3_aa	cdr3_nt	j_call	d_call	clone_size	v_call
CASSRVFADTQYF	TGTGCCAGCAGCCGGGTTTTCGCAGATACGCAGTATTTT	TRBJ2-3	NA	NA	TRBV11-2
CASSMNSQPNEKLFF	TGTGCCAGTAGTATGAACTCACAGCCTAATGAAAAACTGTTTTTT	TRBJ1-4	NA	NA	TRBV19
CASSTPGQNTGELFF	TGTGCCAGCAGCACTCCGGGACAAAACACCGGGGAGCTGTTTTTT	TRBJ2-2	NA	NA	TRBV21-1
CASKTTDEQYF	TGTGCCAGCAAAACAACTGACGAGCAGTACTTC	TRBJ2-7	NA	once	TRBV28
CASSLQGPMNTEAFF	TGTGCCAGCAGTCTACAGGGACCTATGAACACTGAAGCTTTCTTT	TRBJ1-1	NA	NA	TRBV2
CASSFSNNSPLHF	TGTGCCAGCAGCTTTTCCAATAATTCACCCCTCCACTTT	TRBJ1-6	NA	NA	TRBV9
CASSQDRGVGTQYF	TGTGCCAGCAGCCAAGATCGGGGGGTGGGTACGCAGTATTTT	TRBJ2-3	TRBD2	NA	TRBV4-2
CASSISPFGTYKETQYF	TGTGCCAGTAGTATTAGCCCCTTCGGGACGTATAAAGAGACCCAGTACTTC	TRBJ2-5	NA	NA	TRBV19
CASSLTITSGAHEQYF	TGTGCCAGCAGCTTAACGATTACTAGCGGGGCGCACGAGCAGTACTTC	TRBJ2-7	TRBD2	NA	TRBV7-2
CASSLSPNQGSGEQYF	TGTGCCAGCAGCTTATCCCCAAATCAGGGTTCTGGCGAGCAGTACTTC	TRBJ2-7	NA	NA	TRBV7-3
CASSLRAGGTEAFF	TGTGCCAGCAGTCTACGGGCTGGGGGCACTGAAGCTTTCTTT	TRBJ1-1	NA	NA	TRBV6-5
CATSRVYGRGNEQFF	TGTGCCACCAGCAGAGTGTATGGCAGGGGCAATGAGCAGTTCTTC	TRBJ2-1	NA	NA	TRBV15
CASSYARGAGGPTDTQYF	TGTGCCAGCAGCTACGCCCGGGGAGCGGGGGGACCCACAGATACGCAGTATTTT	TRBJ2-3	TRBD2	NA	TRBV7-2